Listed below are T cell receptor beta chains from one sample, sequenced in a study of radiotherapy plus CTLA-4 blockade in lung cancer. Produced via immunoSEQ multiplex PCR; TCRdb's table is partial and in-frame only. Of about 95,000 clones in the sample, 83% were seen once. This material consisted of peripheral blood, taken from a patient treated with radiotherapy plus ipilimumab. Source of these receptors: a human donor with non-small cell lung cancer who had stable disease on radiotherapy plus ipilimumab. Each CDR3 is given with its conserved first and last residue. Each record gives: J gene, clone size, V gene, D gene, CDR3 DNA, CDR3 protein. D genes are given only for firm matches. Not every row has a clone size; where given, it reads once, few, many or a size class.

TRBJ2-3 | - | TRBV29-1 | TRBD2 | TGCAGCGTTGGAGGGGCGGAAGCGGGGACCACAGATACGCAGTATTTT | CSVGGAEAGTTDTQYF
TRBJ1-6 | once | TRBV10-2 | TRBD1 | TGCGCCAGCAGTGAACAGGGGTGGGCACCCCTCCACTTT | CASSEQGWAPLHF
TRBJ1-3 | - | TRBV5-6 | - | TGTGCCAGCAGCTTGGCCGGCAGCTCTGGAAACACCATATATTTT | CASSLAGSSGNTIYF
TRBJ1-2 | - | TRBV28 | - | TGTGCCAGCAGTTTCTCAGGGCTGGACTATGGCTACACCTTC | CASSFSGLDYGYTF
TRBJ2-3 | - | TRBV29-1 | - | TGCAGCGTTGATGGCGGGGCTAGCACAGATACGCAGTATTTT | CSVDGGASTDTQYF
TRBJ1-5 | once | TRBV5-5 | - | TGTGCCAGCAGCTTGGCGGAGGGGCGCGCTCAGCCCCAGCATTTT | CASSLAEGRAQPQHF
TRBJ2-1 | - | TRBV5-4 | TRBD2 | TGTGCCAGCAGCTTGGCCACTAGCGGTAATGAGCAGTTCTTC | CASSLATSGNEQFF
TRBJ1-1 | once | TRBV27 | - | TGTGCCAGCAGTTTAAAGGTAGGGTCCACTGAAGCTTTCTTT | CASSLKVGSTEAFF
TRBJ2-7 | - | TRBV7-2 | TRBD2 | TGTGCCAGCAGCTCCGGAGCGGGGCCAACCTACGAGCAGTACTTC | CASSSGAGPTYEQYF
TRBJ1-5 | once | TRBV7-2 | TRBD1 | TGTGCCAGCAGCTTACGGACAGGCAGTAATCAGCCCCAGCATTTT | CASSLRTGSNQPQHF
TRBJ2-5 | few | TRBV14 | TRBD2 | TGTGCCAGCAGTCGACTAGCGGGGCAAGAGACCCAGTACTTC | CASSRLAGQETQYF
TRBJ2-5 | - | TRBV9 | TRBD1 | TGTGCCAGCAGCGCGTCCGGGACAGCCCAAGAGACCCAGTACTTC | CASSASGTAQETQYF
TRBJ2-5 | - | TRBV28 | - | TGTGCCAGCAACCCCCTGGCCAGTCCCTTCCAAGAGACCCAGTACTTC | CASNPLASPFQETQYF
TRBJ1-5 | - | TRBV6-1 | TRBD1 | TGTGCCAGCAGTTCCCCGGGACAGGCTCATCAGCCCCAGCATTTT | CASSSPGQAHQPQHF
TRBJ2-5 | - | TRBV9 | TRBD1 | TGTGCCAGCAGCGTAGAGGGCAGGGGGACGCTAGGCATAGAGACCCAGTACTTC | CASSVEGRGTLGIETQYF
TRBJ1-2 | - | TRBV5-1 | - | TGCGCCAGCAGCTTGGATGGGGACTATGGCTACACCTTC | CASSLDGDYGYTF
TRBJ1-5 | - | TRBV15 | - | TGTGCCACCAGCCGAGGTCACAGAGAAAATAGCAATCAGCCCCAGCATTTT | CATSRGHRENSNQPQHF
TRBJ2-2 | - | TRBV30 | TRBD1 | TGTGCCTGGAACTCCAGGGGGCCCGGGGAGCTGTTTTTT | CAWNSRGPGELFF
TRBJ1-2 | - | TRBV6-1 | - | TGTGCCAGCAGTGAACAAAGGGGTAACTATGGCTACACCTTC | CASSEQRGNYGYTF
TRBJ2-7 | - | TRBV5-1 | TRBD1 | TGCGCCAGCAGCTTGTCAGGGACAGGGGGCAACGAGCAGTACTTC | CASSLSGTGGNEQYF
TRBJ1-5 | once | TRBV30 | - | TGTGCCTGGAGTGTACGAGGGTTGGGTCAGCCCCAGCATTTT | CAWSVRGLGQPQHF
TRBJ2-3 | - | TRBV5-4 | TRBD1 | TGTGCCAGCAGCGTAGACAGGGGGAGCACAGATACGCAGTATTTT | CASSVDRGSTDTQYF
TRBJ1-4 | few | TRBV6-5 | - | TGTGCCAGCAGTGAGCCTACTACAGACAGACCGTTTTTT | CASSEPTTDRPFF
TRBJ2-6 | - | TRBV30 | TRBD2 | TGTGCCTGGAGTGCCCCGACGGGAGGAAGGGTCCTGACTTTC | CAWSAPTGGRVLTF
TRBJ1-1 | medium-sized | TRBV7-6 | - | TGTGCCAGCAGCTTTGATTCGAACACTGAAGCTTTCTTT | CASSFDSNTEAFF
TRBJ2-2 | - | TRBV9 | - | TGTGCCAGCAGCCCGGAGCGGGGACAGAACACCGGGGAGCTGTTTTTT | CASSPERGQNTGELFF
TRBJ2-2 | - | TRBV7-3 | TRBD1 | TGTGCCAGCAGCTCGCTAGACAGGGGGCGGACCGGGGAGCTGTTTTTT | CASSSLDRGRTGELFF
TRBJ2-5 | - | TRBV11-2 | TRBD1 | TGTGCCAGCAGCCCAGACAGGGGACCGGAGACCCAGTACTTC | CASSPDRGPETQYF
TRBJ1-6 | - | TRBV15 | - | TGTGCCACCAGCAGAGATGCAGGGGCCTATAATTCACCCCTCCACTTT | CATSRDAGAYNSPLHF
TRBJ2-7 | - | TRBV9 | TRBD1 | TGTGCCAGCAGCGTAGCTACAGGGGGCTACGAGCAGTACTTC | CASSVATGGYEQYF
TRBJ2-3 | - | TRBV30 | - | TGTGCCTGGACACAGAGAAGGGGAGATACGCAGTATTTT | CAWTQRRGDTQYF
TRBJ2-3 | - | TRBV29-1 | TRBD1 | TGCAGCGAAACCGGGACAGGGCGTCCAGATACGCAGTATTTT | CSETGTGRPDTQYF
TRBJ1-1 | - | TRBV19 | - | TGTGCCAGTAGTATTCTGGGACAGAACACTGAAGCTTTCTTT | CASSILGQNTEAFF
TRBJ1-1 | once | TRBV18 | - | TGTGCCAGCTCACCACTTTCAGGCGGGGGAGTTACTGAAGCTTTCTTT | CASSPLSGGGVTEAFF
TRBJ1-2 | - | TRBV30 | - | TGTGCCTGGAGTGTAGACAGGAGCTTAGCTAACTATGGCTACACCTTC | CAWSVDRSLANYGYTF
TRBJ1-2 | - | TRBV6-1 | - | TGTGCCAGCAGTGAACTGGTCTATGGCTACACCTTC | CASSELVYGYTF
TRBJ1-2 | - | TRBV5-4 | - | TGTGCCAGCAGCCCCAGGGGCTATGGCTACACCTTC | CASSPRGYGYTF
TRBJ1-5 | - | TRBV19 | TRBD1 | TGTGCCAGTAGTTTCCGACAGGGTAGTCAGCCCCAGCATTTT | CASSFRQGSQPQHF
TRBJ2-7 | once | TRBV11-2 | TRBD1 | TGTGCCAGCAGCTCCGGGACAGGGGTCTACGAGCAGTACTTC | CASSSGTGVYEQYF
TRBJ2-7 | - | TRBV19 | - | TGTGCCAGTAGGCCTCGTGGGGCGACGGAGGTGCAGTACTTC | CASRPRGATEVQYF
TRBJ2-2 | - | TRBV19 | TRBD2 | TGTGCCAGTAGTAAGAAAGAACTAGCGGGAGTATGGGACACCGGGGAGCTGTTTTTT | CASSKKELAGVWDTGELFF
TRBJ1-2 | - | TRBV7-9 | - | TGTGCCAGCAGCTTAGTAGGCGACGCGGGCTACACCTTC | CASSLVGDAGYTF
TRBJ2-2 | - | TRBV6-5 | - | TGTGCCAGCAACCGTCAGGCAGCGAACACCGGGGAGCTGTTTTTT | CASNRQAANTGELFF
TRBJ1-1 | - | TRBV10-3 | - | TGTGCCATCAGAGCTCCAATTCTGAACACTGAAGCTTTCTTT | CAIRAPILNTEAFF
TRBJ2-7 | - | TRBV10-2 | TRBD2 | TGCGCCAGCAGCGTAGCGGGGGGGCCCGAGCAGTACTTC | CASSVAGGPEQYF
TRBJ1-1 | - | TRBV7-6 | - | TGTGCCAGCAGCCCGCCAATGGGGACTGAAGCTTTCTTT | CASSPPMGTEAFF
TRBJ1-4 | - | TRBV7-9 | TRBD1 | TGTGCCAGCAGCTTAGGGGACAGACTCCGAGGCTCTAATGAAAAACTGTTTTTT | CASSLGDRLRGSNEKLFF
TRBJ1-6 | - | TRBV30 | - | TGTGCCTGGAGGCCCCCAGGGGAATTCAGGGCCCTCCACTTT | CAWRPPGEFRALHF
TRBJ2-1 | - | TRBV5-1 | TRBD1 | TGCGCCAGCAGCTTGGGTGGACAGGCCTACAATGAGCAGTTCTTC | CASSLGGQAYNEQFF
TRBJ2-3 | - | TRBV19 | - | TGTGCCAGCCGCCGCTTGGATACGCAGTATTTT | CASRRLDTQYF